This is a list of T cell receptor beta chains from one sample in a study of identical twins. TCRdb re-derived calls from the 5' RACE reads in MiXCR, one entry per CDR3 protein. The table lists fewer than 800,000 distinct CDR3 sequences, less than 9% of them singletons. These same records also appear under a second study, on yellow fever vaccine responses in identical twins.

Sample: PBMCs. All receptors derive from a woman aged 18-29 years in good health. Each CDR3 is given with its conserved first and last residue. A D gene is named only where the DNA matches it firmly. Size is stated for part of the rows, as once, few or many counts, or as a class when the clone is expanded.

cdr3_nt cdr3_aa clone_size d_call j_call v_call
TGCAGTGCTGTTAACGCCCTAGCGGGGGAGGATGAGCAGTTCTTC CSAVNALAGEDEQFF few TRBD2 TRBJ2-1 TRBV20-1
TGCGCCAGCAGCTTGCTACCGGGAGGCGGGAGCGAGCAGTACTTC CASSLLPGGGSEQYF few TRBD2 TRBJ2-7 TRBV5-1
TGTGCCAGTAGTATACTCGTGAACACTGAAGCTTTCTTT CASSILVNTEAFF many . TRBJ1-1 TRBV19
TGTGCCACGAGTAGGGGTAGCGGGGGTCTACTTTTGAACACCGGGGAGCTGTTTTTT CATSRGSGGLLLNTGELFF few TRBD2 TRBJ2-2 TRBV7-8
TGCGCCAGCAGCCAAGGAGGGACTAGCGGGAGAACCGGGGAGCTGTTTTTT CASSQGGTSGRTGELFF . TRBD2 TRBJ2-2 TRBV4-1
TGTGCCAGCAGGACCCAACAGGGGCACGTGGCGGAGACCCAGTACTTC CASRTQQGHVAETQYF medium-sized TRBD1 TRBJ2-5 TRBV28
TGTGCCAGCAGACCACCAGGAGCACGCACAGATACGCAGTATTTT CASRPPGARTDTQYF many . TRBJ2-3 TRBV6-1
TGTGCCAGCAGATTGGGGGACAGGGGTAACACTGAAGCTTTCTTT CASRLGDRGNTEAFF . TRBD1 TRBJ1-1 TRBV28
TGTGCCAGCAGCTTAGAGGTCGGGGCTGCACGATTGGGGGAGACCCAGTACTTC CASSLEVGAARLGETQYF . . TRBJ2-5 TRBV7-8
TGTGCCGGATTGGGGACGGACTATGGCTACACCTTC CAGLGTDYGYTF . . TRBJ1-2 TRBV28
TGCAGTGCTAGCGGGACACTGAGCTATGGCTACACCTTC CSASGTLSYGYTF . . TRBJ1-2 TRBV20-1
TGTGCCAGCAGTCTAGCGGGACAGGGTATCGGGGAGCTGTTTTTT CASSLAGQGIGELFF many . TRBJ2-2 TRBV12-3/TRBV12-4
TGCGCCAGCAGCCACCGGGCAGGGAGCTCCTACAATGAGCAGTTCTTC CASSHRAGSSYNEQFF . . TRBJ2-1 TRBV4-1
TGTGCCAGCAGCTTGGCAACTAGCGGTCCTTACGAGCAGTACTTC CASSLATSGPYEQYF . TRBD2 TRBJ2-7 TRBV5-6
TGCAGTGCTAGAGAGGGTCCGAACACTGAAGCTTTCTTT CSAREGPNTEAFF . . TRBJ1-1 TRBV20-1
TGCGCCAGCAGCTTGACGGGGCGAGATCAGCCCCAGCATTTT CASSLTGRDQPQHF . . TRBJ1-5 TRBV5-1
TGTGCCATCCGGCCCGGGGGCCGCACAGATACGCAGTATTTT CAIRPGGRTDTQYF many . TRBJ2-3 TRBV10-3
TGCAGTGCTAGAGCAGGGTTGGTGGAAGCGTTCGGGACCCAGTACTTC CSARAGLVEAFGTQYF . . TRBJ2-5 TRBV20-1
TGCGCCAGCAGCTTGTCAGGTGCAAGTGGAGGAGGGACCGGGGAGCTGTTTTTT CASSLSGASGGGTGELFF . . TRBJ2-2 TRBV5-1
TGTGCCAGCAGCTCTCTCGGGGGGGCCGGCTATGAGCAGTTCTTC CASSSLGGAGYEQFF . TRBD2 TRBJ2-1 TRBV9
TGTGCCAGCAGTGAGGGGACCCTAACGGAAACCGGGGAGCTGTTTTTT CASSEGTLTETGELFF many . TRBJ2-2 TRBV12-3/TRBV12-4
TGCAGCGTTGAAGATCTTGGGGGGTCACCTAGCACAGATACGCAGTATTTT CSVEDLGGSPSTDTQYF many . TRBJ2-3 TRBV29-1
TGTGCCAGCGCACCGGGACTAGAGTCAGATACGCAGTATTTT CASAPGLESDTQYF few TRBD2 TRBJ2-3 TRBV6-1
TGCGCCAGCAGGACCGCGGATACGCAGTATTTT CASRTADTQYF many . TRBJ2-3 TRBV5-1
TGCGCCAGCAGCTTAGCCGGGCCTAGCACAGATACGCAGTATTTT CASSLAGPSTDTQYF many . TRBJ2-3 TRBV7-9
TGTGCCAGCACCCCAGGGATAGCCAAAAACATTCAGTACTTC CASTPGIAKNIQYF . . TRBJ2-4 TRBV28
TGCGCCAGCAGCCACCAGGGTAGAGAGACCCAGTACTTC CASSHQGRETQYF . . TRBJ2-5 TRBV4-1
TGTGGGACAGGGTTTCAGCCCCAGCATTTT CGTGFQPQHF . TRBD1 TRBJ1-5 TRBV5-8
TGCAGTGCTGGGACAGCGGTTACCCATCAGCCCCAGCATTTT CSAGTAVTHQPQHF many TRBD1 TRBJ1-5 TRBV20-1
TGCGCCAGCAGTGAAGTCGTCGGGCGCTTGAACACTGAAGCTTTCTTT CASSEVVGRLNTEAFF many . TRBJ1-1 TRBV10-2
TGTGCCAGCAGCGGAGCGGGGCCCCGGGAGACCCAGTACTTC CASSGAGPRETQYF few TRBD2 TRBJ2-5 TRBV13
TGTGCCAGCAGTTTACCCTCGTTTGGTAATGAGCAGTTCTTC CASSLPSFGNEQFF many . TRBJ2-1 TRBV28
TGTGCCAGCAGCTTAGAGGGACTAGGTCTTGAGCAGTTCTTC CASSLEGLGLEQFF many TRBD2 TRBJ2-1 TRBV11-2
TGCGCCAGCAGGGGACCAAACACCGGGGAGCTGTTTTTT CASRGPNTGELFF many . TRBJ2-2 TRBV5-1
TGCGCCAGCAGCCAGGAGAATGGAGGTAATTCACCCCTCCACTTT CASSQENGGNSPLHF . . TRBJ1-6 TRBV4-1
TGTGCCAGTAGTATGGCGGGAGCGGTTCTGGTGCAGTATTTT CASSMAGAVLVQYF few TRBD2 TRBJ2-3 TRBV5-8
TGTGCCAGCAGCGGCGGGGCTATCTATGGAAGCTCCTACGAGCAGTACTTC CASSGGAIYGSSYEQYF . . TRBJ2-7 TRBV2
TGCAGGGCCGGAGGACAGGGGGCCACAGATACGCAGTATTTT CRAGGQGATDTQYF many TRBD1 TRBJ2-3 TRBV20-1
TGTGCCCCTCAATTGGTTGGTCAGTCCGCCGAGCAGTACTTC CAPQLVGQSAEQYF few . TRBJ2-7 TRBV21-1
TGTGCCAGCAGTGATGGCGGTACCTACGAGCAGTACTTC CASSDGGTYEQYF few . TRBJ2-7 TRBV2
TGTGCCAGCAGTTTCTCGATAACGGGGACTGAAGCTTTCTTT CASSFSITGTEAFF many . TRBJ1-1 TRBV12-3/TRBV12-4
TGTGCCAGCTCACCACCTAGCGGGGGTCTTAATGAGCAGTTCTTC CASSPPSGGLNEQFF few TRBD2 TRBJ2-1 TRBV18
TGTGCCAGCAGTTCCTTCGGGGGAACAGGGTCGGGGGTCTTC CASSSFGGTGSGVF . . TRBJ2-1 TRBV25-1
TGTGCCAGCAGCTTACACTATAATTCACCCCTCCACTTT CASSLHYNSPLHF few . TRBJ1-6 TRBV11-2
TGTGCCAGCAGCCGAACTACTAGCGGTACGCAGTATTTT CASSRTTSGTQYF many TRBD2 TRBJ2-3 TRBV3-1